Listed below are T cell receptor beta chains from one sample, sequenced in a study of neurological immune-mediated disorders. TCRdb reprocessed the 5' RACE reads via MiXCR and lists one record per CDR3 protein. Of 35,000 to 45,000 distinct CDR3 sequences in the sample, about 14% were seen once. The sequenced sample was PBMCs. The receptors originated from a woman between 45 and 65 years old with HTLV-1-associated myelopathy (HAM/TSP). Each CDR3 is given with its conserved first and last residue. The order of the fields is D gene, J gene, V gene, clone size, CDR3 protein, CDR3 DNA. A D gene is named only where the DNA matches it firmly. The size field is filled for only some rows; it gives once, few, many or a size class.

d_gene: NA
j_gene: TRBJ2-5
v_gene: TRBV7-2
abundance: many
CDR3aa: CASSPQRGAQETQYF
CDR3nt: TGTGCCAGCAGCCCTCAAAGGGGGGCCCAAGAGACCCAGTACTTC

d_gene: NA
j_gene: TRBJ2-7
v_gene: TRBV12-3/TRBV12-4
abundance: many
CDR3aa: CASSTDSKGSYEQYF
CDR3nt: TGTGCCAGCAGTACCGACAGTAAAGGCTCCTACGAGCAGTACTTC

d_gene: NA
j_gene: TRBJ1-1
v_gene: TRBV6-2/TRBV6-3
abundance: many
CDR3aa: CASSYSSGTWNTEAFF
CDR3nt: TGTGCCAGCAGTTATTCCTCAGGAACGTGGAACACTGAAGCTTTCTTT

d_gene: TRBD1
j_gene: TRBJ1-6
v_gene: TRBV19
abundance: NA
CDR3aa: CASSFPTGGSPDSPLHF
CDR3nt: TGTGCCAGTAGTTTCCCGACAGGGGGCTCACCGGATTCACCCCTCCACTTT

d_gene: TRBD1
j_gene: TRBJ2-5
v_gene: TRBV10-3
abundance: many
CDR3aa: CAISLSGGRQETQYF
CDR3nt: TGTGCCATCAGTCTCTCAGGGGGCCGTCAAGAGACCCAGTACTTC

d_gene: NA
j_gene: TRBJ1-1
v_gene: TRBV7-9
abundance: many
CDR3aa: CASSSRAFGNTEAFF
CDR3nt: TGTGCCAGCAGCTCTAGGGCCTTTGGGAACACTGAAGCTTTCTTT

d_gene: TRBD2
j_gene: TRBJ2-4
v_gene: TRBV4-3
abundance: many
CDR3aa: CASSQDLLAGSVDWDIQYF
CDR3nt: TGCGCCAGCAGCCAAGATTTACTAGCGGGGTCCGTTGATTGGGACATTCAGTACTTC

d_gene: NA
j_gene: TRBJ2-3
v_gene: TRBV7-9
abundance: many
CDR3aa: CASSLAFTDTQYF
CDR3nt: TGTGCCAGCAGCTTAGCGTTTACAGATACGCAGTATTTT

d_gene: TRBD2
j_gene: TRBJ2-5
v_gene: TRBV5-1
abundance: many
CDR3aa: CASSEGGRPETQYF
CDR3nt: TGCGCCAGCAGCGAAGGCGGGAGACCAGAGACCCAGTACTTC

d_gene: NA
j_gene: TRBJ2-7
v_gene: TRBV7-2
abundance: many
CDR3aa: CASSFGQNSYEQYF
CDR3nt: TGTGCCAGCAGCTTCGGACAGAACTCCTACGAGCAGTACTTC

d_gene: TRBD1
j_gene: TRBJ1-5
v_gene: TRBV19
abundance: many
CDR3aa: CASSMLRQGAQPQHF
CDR3nt: TGTGCCAGTAGTATGTTACGACAGGGGGCTCAGCCCCAGCATTTT

d_gene: TRBD2
j_gene: TRBJ2-1
v_gene: TRBV18
abundance: few
CDR3aa: CASSPLGAGDNEQFF
CDR3nt: TGTGCCAGCTCACCTCTAGGCGCGGGGGATAATGAGCAGTTCTTC

d_gene: NA
j_gene: TRBJ2-7
v_gene: TRBV11-2
abundance: NA
CDR3aa: CASSLHSESYQQYF
CDR3nt: TGTGCCAGCAGCTTACACAGTGAGAGCTACCAGCAGTACTTC

d_gene: NA
j_gene: TRBJ2-1
v_gene: TRBV6-6
abundance: many
CDR3aa: CASRGVGGLGIQFF
CDR3nt: TGTGCCAGCAGGGGTGTGGGGGGCCTCGGAATTCAGTTCTTC

d_gene: NA
j_gene: TRBJ2-5
v_gene: TRBV5-1
abundance: many
CDR3aa: CASSLTKETQYF
CDR3nt: TGCGCCAGCAGCCTAACGAAAGAGACCCAGTACTTC

d_gene: NA
j_gene: TRBJ2-3
v_gene: TRBV24-1
abundance: many
CDR3aa: CATSDLGQGSDTQYF
CDR3nt: TGTGCCACCAGTGATTTAGGGCAGGGCTCAGATACGCAGTATTTT

d_gene: TRBD1
j_gene: TRBJ1-1
v_gene: TRBV20-1
abundance: many
CDR3aa: CSARESRGLGLNAEAFF
CDR3nt: TGCAGTGCTAGAGAGTCGAGGGGGCTAGGCTTAAATGCTGAAGCTTTCTTT

d_gene: NA
j_gene: TRBJ1-5
v_gene: TRBV3-1
abundance: many
CDR3aa: CASSTVVGQPQHF
CDR3nt: TGTGCCAGCAGCACCGTGGTGGGTCAGCCCCAGCATTTT

d_gene: NA
j_gene: TRBJ1-5
v_gene: TRBV29-1
abundance: many
CDR3aa: CSASSAEQPQHF
CDR3nt: TGCAGCGCCTCCTCGGCAGAGCAGCCCCAGCATTTT

d_gene: NA
j_gene: TRBJ2-4
v_gene: TRBV19
abundance: NA
CDR3aa: CASSIDLPAKNIQYF
CDR3nt: TGTGCCAGTAGTATAGATCTCCCGGCCAAAAACATTCAGTACTTC

d_gene: TRBD2
j_gene: TRBJ2-2
v_gene: TRBV12-3/TRBV12-4
abundance: many
CDR3aa: CASSAGLAFTGELFF
CDR3nt: TGTGCCAGCAGCGCAGGACTAGCGTTCACCGGGGAGCTGTTTTTT

d_gene: NA
j_gene: TRBJ1-3
v_gene: TRBV7-2
abundance: many
CDR3aa: CASSLDRNTIYF
CDR3nt: TGTGCCAGCAGCTTAGATCGCAACACCATATATTTT

d_gene: NA
j_gene: TRBJ2-1
v_gene: TRBV20-1
abundance: many
CDR3aa: CSATQGIYNEQFF
CDR3nt: TGCAGTGCTACCCAGGGGATCTACAATGAGCAGTTCTTC

d_gene: NA
j_gene: TRBJ1-1
v_gene: TRBV7-9
abundance: NA
CDR3aa: CASSPPRAGDGNTEAFF
CDR3nt: TGTGCCAGCAGCCCCCCGAGAGCAGGGGACGGCAACACTGAAGCTTTCTTT

d_gene: NA
j_gene: TRBJ2-3
v_gene: TRBV5-1
abundance: many
CDR3aa: CASSDPGEGTQYF
CDR3nt: TGCGCCAGCAGCGACCCGGGAGAGGGTACGCAGTATTTT

d_gene: NA
j_gene: TRBJ2-5
v_gene: TRBV7-2
abundance: many
CDR3aa: CASSSGVETQYF
CDR3nt: TGTGCCAGCAGCTCCGGCGTGGAGACCCAGTACTTC

d_gene: NA
j_gene: TRBJ1-5
v_gene: TRBV12-3/TRBV12-4
abundance: many
CDR3aa: CASSPQDGQPQHF
CDR3nt: TGTGCCAGCAGTCCCCAGGACGGCCAGCCCCAGCATTTT

d_gene: TRBD1
j_gene: TRBJ2-7
v_gene: TRBV7-2
abundance: NA
CDR3aa: CASSLAPGTGVEQYF
CDR3nt: TGTGCCAGCAGCTTAGCGCCCGGGACAGGGGTCGAGCAGTACTTC

d_gene: TRBD2
j_gene: TRBJ2-7
v_gene: TRBV29-1
abundance: NA
CDR3aa: CSVDGGGDYEQYF
CDR3nt: TGCAGCGTTGATGGTGGGGGGGACTACGAGCAGTACTTC

d_gene: TRBD1
j_gene: TRBJ1-2
v_gene: TRBV4-2
abundance: many
CDR3aa: CASSQWGQVSSF
CDR3nt: TGTGCCAGCAGCCAATGGGGACAGGTCTCTTCCTTC

d_gene: NA
j_gene: TRBJ2-4
v_gene: TRBV9
abundance: few
CDR3aa: CASSVGVLPGTAKNIQYF
CDR3nt: TGTGCCAGCAGCGTAGGGGTGCTCCCTGGGACAGCCAAAAACATTCAGTACTTC

d_gene: NA
j_gene: TRBJ1-5
v_gene: TRBV9
abundance: many
CDR3aa: CASSEGPYQPQHF
CDR3nt: TGTGCCAGCAGCGAGGGGCCTTATCAGCCCCAGCATTTT

d_gene: NA
j_gene: TRBJ2-3
v_gene: TRBV7-7
abundance: many
CDR3aa: CASSRQWGDTQYF
CDR3nt: TGTGCTAGCAGCAGGCAGTGGGGGGATACGCAGTATTTT

d_gene: NA
j_gene: TRBJ1-1
v_gene: TRBV7-8
abundance: many
CDR3aa: CASSLNGDRLNTEAFF
CDR3nt: TGTGCCAGCAGCTTAAACGGGGACCGCTTGAACACTGAAGCTTTCTTT

d_gene: TRBD2
j_gene: TRBJ2-3
v_gene: TRBV7-2
abundance: many
CDR3aa: CASRTSGGADTQYF
CDR3nt: TGTGCCAGCCGGACTAGCGGGGGGGCAGATACGCAGTATTTT

d_gene: NA
j_gene: TRBJ2-2
v_gene: TRBV20-1
abundance: NA
CDR3aa: CSAPPVGAEELFF
CDR3nt: TGCAGTGCGCCCCCCGTAGGTGCGGAGGAGCTGTTTTTT

d_gene: NA
j_gene: TRBJ1-1
v_gene: TRBV4-1
abundance: many
CDR3aa: CASSPRQRQKEEAFF
CDR3nt: TGCGCCAGCAGCCCTAGACAAAGGCAGAAGGAAGAAGCTTTCTTT

d_gene: TRBD2
j_gene: TRBJ2-3
v_gene: TRBV7-6
abundance: many
CDR3aa: CASSYDWTSGTDTQYF
CDR3nt: TGTGCCAGCAGCTATGATTGGACTAGCGGCACAGATACGCAGTATTTT

d_gene: TRBD1
j_gene: TRBJ1-1
v_gene: TRBV5-6
abundance: many
CDR3aa: CASNAGTGGTEAFF
CDR3nt: TGTGCCAGCAACGCCGGGACAGGGGGAACTGAAGCTTTCTTT

d_gene: NA
j_gene: TRBJ2-5
v_gene: TRBV29-1
abundance: many
CDR3aa: CSVVGETQYF
CDR3nt: TGCAGCGTTGTAGGAGAGACCCAGTACTTC

d_gene: NA
j_gene: TRBJ1-3
v_gene: TRBV29-1
abundance: many
CDR3aa: CSVEEWTGNTIYF
CDR3nt: TGCAGCGTTGAGGAGTGGACTGGAAACACCATATATTTT

d_gene: NA
j_gene: TRBJ2-3
v_gene: TRBV5-1
abundance: medium-sized
CDR3aa: CASSLEVGNTDTQYF
CDR3nt: TGCGCCAGCAGCTTGGAAGTGGGAAACACAGATACGCAGTATTTT

d_gene: NA
j_gene: TRBJ1-1
v_gene: TRBV20-1
abundance: many
CDR3aa: CSAKPLGTEAFF
CDR3nt: TGCAGTGCTAAGCCTCTGGGCACTGAAGCTTTCTTT

d_gene: TRBD2
j_gene: TRBJ2-2
v_gene: TRBV5-4
abundance: many
CDR3aa: CASSPGVAGLTGELFF
CDR3nt: TGTGCCAGCAGCCCAGGGGTAGCGGGGCTCACCGGGGAGCTGTTTTTT

d_gene: TRBD1
j_gene: TRBJ1-1
v_gene: TRBV7-2
abundance: many
CDR3aa: CASSRRQGNTEAFF
CDR3nt: TGTGCCAGCAGCCGCAGACAGGGGAACACTGAAGCTTTCTTT

d_gene: NA
j_gene: TRBJ2-6
v_gene: TRBV10-3
abundance: NA
CDR3aa: CAISKSGSASGDNVLTF
CDR3nt: TGTGCCATCAGTAAGTCGGGTTCAGCCTCTGGGGACAACGTCCTGACTTTC

d_gene: NA
j_gene: TRBJ2-1
v_gene: TRBV2
abundance: many
CDR3aa: CASSGAGTVVQFF
CDR3nt: TGTGCCAGCAGTGGGGCAGGGACGGTGGTGCAGTTCTTC

d_gene: NA
j_gene: TRBJ2-1
v_gene: TRBV7-6
abundance: once
CDR3aa: CASSLSSQEQFF
CDR3nt: TGTGCCAGCAGCTTAAGCTCCCAGGAGCAGTTCTTC

d_gene: TRBD1
j_gene: TRBJ2-6
v_gene: TRBV7-9
abundance: many
CDR3aa: CASSLGRLSPGQGSGANVLTF
CDR3nt: TGTGCCAGCAGCTTAGGTCGGCTGTCCCCGGGACAGGGCTCTGGGGCCAACGTCCTGACTTTC

d_gene: NA
j_gene: TRBJ2-1
v_gene: TRBV27
abundance: NA
CDR3aa: CASSLKWGSGNEQFF
CDR3nt: TGTGCCAGCAGTTTAAAGTGGGGCTCTGGCAATGAGCAGTTCTTC

d_gene: NA
j_gene: TRBJ1-1
v_gene: TRBV5-5
abundance: many
CDR3aa: CASSFQRNTEAFF
CDR3nt: TGTGCCAGCAGCTTTCAGCGGAACACTGAAGCTTTCTTT

d_gene: TRBD2
j_gene: TRBJ2-3
v_gene: TRBV20-1
abundance: many
CDR3aa: CSASTSGDTDTQYF
CDR3nt: TGCAGTGCTAGCACCAGCGGGGACACAGATACGCAGTATTTT

d_gene: TRBD1
j_gene: TRBJ2-2
v_gene: TRBV20-1
abundance: NA
CDR3aa: CSASPGDRVNTGELFF
CDR3nt: TGCAGTGCTAGCCCGGGGGACAGGGTGAACACCGGGGAGCTGTTTTTT